The 18 T cell receptor beta chains presented below share a single source sample, sequenced in a study of shared clonotypes between healthy human individuals. Profiled with immunoSEQ multiplex PCR; TCRdb holds only in-frame clones, not every one. The data contain fewer than 650,000 clones, 70% to 80% of them singletons. Sequencing was performed on PBMCs. The receptors stem from a woman in her thirties or forties in good health. Some clones in this sample may be carry-over from other donors' samples.

This chain joins TRBV5-8 and TRBJ1-5; 9 bases line up with TRBD1. V dropped 4 bases and J dropped 6; count of bases not matched to a gene: 5. CDR1 and CDR2 from the germline V gene are SGHTS and YDEGEE. CDR3 length: 14 residues. CDR3 DNA: TGTGCCAGCAGCCCACAGGGGGCTCTTCAGCCCCAGCATTTT. Encoded protein: CASSPQGALQPQHF.

The chain carries TRBV2 and TRBJ2-1, with D perhaps matching TRBD1 or TRBD2 (7 bases each). Per germline, CDR1 SNHLY and CDR2 FYNNEI. V was pared by 10 bases and J by 9 bases, with 19 bases between. CDR3 size: 13 residues. The CDR3: CATGLGRQGEQFF. DNA for the CDR3: TGTGCCACAGGACTAGGACGACAGGGTGAGCAGTTCTTC.

About this clone: At the DNA level, this CDR3 is encoded by other sequences in the same sample as well. The chain carries TRBV7-2 and TRBJ1-2; D ambiguous. V was trimmed by 1 base and J by 3 bases, leaving 6 bases between them. The V gene's germline CDR1 is SGHTA and CDR2 FQGNSA. CDR3 size: 13 residues. The CDR3 spells CASSLGRDYGYTF. The CDR3 DNA reads TGTGCCAGCAGCTTAGGTCGCGACTATGGCTACACCTTC.

CDR3 DNA: TGTGCCAGCAGTCCACCGGGACTAGCGGGACCCTACGAGCAGTACTTC. It is translated as CASSPPGLAGPYEQYF. The chain has TRBV28 and TRBJ2-7, with 13 bases matching TRBD2. Germline V gene lookup returns CDR1 MDHEN and CDR2 SYDVKM. CDR3 length equals 16 residues. After removal of 5 bases from V and 2 bases from J, the junction contained 6 bases not matched to a gene.

This clone has a handful of counts. This chain links TRBV29-1 with TRBJ1-1; no reliable D call. The CDR3 consists of 13 residues. Germline CDR1 is SQVTM and CDR2 is ANQGSEA. Between the trimmed V and J ends, which lost 4 bases and 0 bases, there was a span of 9 bases. CDR3 DNA: TGCAGCGTTGTAGGAGCTTTGAACACTGAAGCTTTCTTT. Translation: CSVVGALNTEAFF.

This clone was seen only a few times. A far larger clone lies a single base away; this is likely a read error. The identical CDR3 is also encoded by other nucleotide sequences in the sample. This chain connects TRBV29-1 to TRBJ1-1; D not certain. The V and J ends lost 4 bases and 1 base respectively, with 13 bases between them. The CDR3 length is 14 residues. Germline CDR1 is SQVTM and CDR2 is ANQGSEA. CDR3 DNA: TGCAGCGTTGCCTCCGGTGCGTCGAACACTGAAGCTTTCTTT. As protein: CSVASGASNTEAFF. Using reference TRBV29-1 and TRBJ1-1 for the parts outside the CDR3, the full variable domain is SAVISQKPSRDICQRGTSLTIQCQVDSQVTMMFWYRQQPGQSLTLIATANQGSEATYESGFVIDKFPISRPNLTFSTLTVSNMSPEDSSIYLCSVASGASNTEAFFGQGTRLTVV.

Only one count was recorded for this clone. The chain links TRBV28 to TRBJ2-5; 7 nucleotides line up with TRBD2. The V gene end was trimmed by 6 bases and the J gene end by 1 base; junction bases not matched to a gene: 5. The CDR3 spans 14 residues. Germline V gene sequence: CDR1 MDHEN, CDR2 SYDVKM. The CDR3, as DNA: TGTGCCAGCAGCCCGCCGGGAGGCCAAGAGACCCAGTACTTC. Translating gives CASSPPGGQETQYF. Variable domain in full (rest from reference TRBV28 and TRBJ2-5): DVKVTQSSRYLVKRTGEKVFLECVQDMDHENMFWYRQDPGLGLRLIYFSYDVKMKEKGDIPEGYSVSREKKERFSLILESASTNQTSMYLCASSPPGGQETQYFGPGTRLLVL.

The chain links TRBV5-1 to TRBJ2-1; 13 nucleotides match TRBD2. Germline V gene sequence: CDR1 SGHRS, CDR2 YFSETQ. The CDR3 is 18 amino acids. V was clipped by 7 bases and J by 9 bases; unmatched bases: 19. The CDR3 DNA follows: TGCGCCAGCGCCGAGGATGGTCGAGGGACTAGCGGGAACGGTGAGCAGTTCTTC. It yields the protein CASAEDGRGTSGNGEQFF.

This clone was seen just once. The genes are TRBV7-8 and TRBJ2-1; TRBD2 matches at 8 bases. The J segment lost 0 bases and the V segment lost 5 bases, leaving 6 bases of the junction unmatched. The germline CDR1 and CDR2 sequences are SGHVS and FQNEAQ. This CDR3 is built from 16 residues. The CDR3 loop reads CASSQTGTSSYNEQFF. The CDR3 nucleotides read TGTGCCAGCAGCCAAACCGGGACTAGCTCCTACAATGAGCAGTTCTTC.

Here the CDR3 DNA reads TGTGCCAGCAGCACCGATCCTATAGTCTACAATGAGCAGTTCTTC. Translated, it gives CASSTDPIVYNEQFF. V usage is TRBV5-4 and J usage is TRBJ2-1, with no clear D. Germline V gives CDR1 SGHNT, CDR2 YYREEE (reference sequence). With 4 bases removed from V and 3 bases from J, the gap between germline ends came to 14 bases. CDR3 length: 15 amino acids.

Concerning this clone itself: This likely stems from a read error, as it lies one base from a far larger clone. V and J are TRBV5-1 and TRBJ2-1; no clear D. Germline loops: CDR1 SGHRS, CDR2 YFSETQ. CDR3 length: 15 residues. Trimming stripped 2 bases from V and 2 bases from J, with 11 bases between. The CDR3 loop is CASSLVPEAYNEQFF. CDR3 DNA: TGCGCCAGCAGCTTAGTTCCAGAGGCCTACAATGAGCAGTTCTTC.

The chain carries TRBV30 and TRBJ1-5; D unresolved. The V and J ends lost 1 base and 9 bases respectively, with 13 bases between them. The CDR3 sequence is 13 residues long. Per germline, CDR1 GTSNPN and CDR2 SVGIG (reference sequence). The CDR3 sequence is CAWSAETDRPQHF. CDR3 nucleotides: TGTGCCTGGAGTGCAGAGACCGATCGGCCCCAGCATTTT. Full variable domain (remainder filled in from reference TRBV30 and TRBJ1-5): SQTIHQWPATLVQPVGSPLSLECTVEGTSNPNLYWYRQAAGRGLQLLFYSVGIGQISSEVPQNLSASRPQDRQFILSSKKLLLSDSGFYLCAWSAETDRPQHFGDGTRLSIL.

The table lists this clone with a count of one. A much larger clone lies one base from this, so it may be a read error. This chain links TRBV10-2 with TRBJ1-4; D unresolved. The germline CDR1 and CDR2 sequences are WSHSY and SAAADI. The CDR3 contains 14 residues. CDR3 loop: CASRSEPLNEKLLF. The CDR3 DNA is TGCGCCAGCAGATCAGAACCCCTTAATGAAAAACTGCTTTTT.

CDR3 in amino acids: CASSSLWESEQYF. The CDR3 bases are TGTGCCAGCAGTTCCCTCTGGGAATCCGAGCAGTACTTC. This chain joins TRBV27 and TRBJ2-7; no clear D. Per the germline V gene, CDR1 is MNHEY and CDR2 is SMNVEV (reference sequence). This CDR3 is 13 amino acids long. V lost 4 bases and J lost 6, with 13 bases in between.

This clone was counted a few times. The chain carries TRBV30 and TRBJ1-4; tentatively, D is TRBD1 (5 bases). CDR3 size: 12 residues. Between the trimmed V and J ends, which lost 8 bases and 8 bases, there was a span of 15 bases. Germline CDR1 is GTSNPN and CDR2 is SVGIG (reference sequence). CDR3 nucleotide sequence: TGTGCCCGAGGCGTTAGGGGAGAAAAACTGTTTTTT. It codes for CARGVRGEKLFF. Filled out from reference TRBV30 and TRBJ1-4, the complete variable domain reads SQTIHQWPATLVQPVGSPLSLECTVEGTSNPNLYWYRQAAGRGLQLLFYSVGIGQISSEVPQNLSASRPQDRQFILSSKKLLLSDSGFYLCARGVRGEKLFFGSGTQLSVL.

This clone was recorded once. This chain links TRBV14 with TRBJ1-1, with D possibly being TRBD1 (6 bases). This CDR3 spans 13 amino acids. CDR1 and CDR2 (germline): SGHDN, FVKESK. Between the trimmed V and J ends, which lost 2 bases and 11 bases, there was a span of 15 bases. The CDR3 DNA follows: TGTGCCAGCAGCCAAACGGGGGGGGCGCGTGCTTTCTTT. It yields the protein CASSQTGGARAFF.

The rearrangement uses TRBV9 and TRBJ2-3; D is perhaps TRBD1 (5 bases). There are 13 residues in the CDR3. The germline CDR1 and CDR2 sequences are SGDLS and YYNGEE. With 4 bases removed from V and 3 bases from J, the gap between germline ends came to 9 bases. CDR3 sequence (DNA): TGTGCCAGCAGCACTCAGGGTACAGATACGCAGTATTTT. Protein product: CASSTQGTDTQYF.

Comments on this clone: One junction end does not reproduce the germline sequence, and a read error may be involved. The rearrangement uses TRBV18 and TRBJ2-4; tentative D call: TRBD2 (6 bases). CDR1 is KGHSH and CDR2 is LQKENI in the germline V gene. This CDR3 has 12 residues. The CDR3 sequence: CASSPGEAGLNF. In DNA form, the CDR3 reads TGTGCCAGCTCACCGGGGGAGGCAGGGCTGAACTTC.